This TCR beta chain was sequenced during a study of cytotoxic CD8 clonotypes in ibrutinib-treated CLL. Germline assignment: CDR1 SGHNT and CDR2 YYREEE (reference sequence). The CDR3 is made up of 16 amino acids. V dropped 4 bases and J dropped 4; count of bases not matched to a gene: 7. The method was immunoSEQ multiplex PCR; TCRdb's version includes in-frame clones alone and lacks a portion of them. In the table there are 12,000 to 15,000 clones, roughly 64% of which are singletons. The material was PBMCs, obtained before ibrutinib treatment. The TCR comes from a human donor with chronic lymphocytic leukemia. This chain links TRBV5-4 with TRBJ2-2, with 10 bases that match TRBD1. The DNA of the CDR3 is TGTGCCAGCAGCCCGAGGGGGACAGGGGTCACCGGGGAGCTGTTTTTT. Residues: CASSPRGTGVTGELFF.